This T cell receptor (beta chain) was recorded in a study of T-cell reconstitution after alpha-beta-depleted transplantation in children. V shed 4 bases, J shed 5 bases, and the junction held 9 bases outside the gene matches. CDR1 and CDR2 (germline): MDHEN, SYDVKM. The CDR3 runs to 16 residues. The TCRbeta library was prepared with unique molecular identifiers. From the PCR reads, TCRdb called clonotypes with MiXCR, one entry per CDR3 protein. The table lists about 690,000 distinct CDR3 sequences, around 17% of them singletons. This TCR came from a human donor who donated a stem cell graft to a child with acute myeloid leukemia. The genes are TRBV28 and TRBJ2-7; 12 positions match TRBD1. Here the sequenced sample was PBMCs from the stem cell graft donor, taken from the stem cell graft. The CDR3 DNA sequence: TGTGCCAGCAGTTCTCCCCGGGACAGGGGGCTAGACGAGCAGTACGTC. Protein sequence: CASSSPRDRGLDEQYV.